This entry lists 23 T cell receptor beta chains sequenced from one sample in a study of technical replicates of blood from a few donors. Sequenced by immunoSEQ multiplex PCR; TCRdb stores in-frame clones only, minus some. The sample lists tens of thousands of clones; 94% were seen once. Sequenced input: T cells isolated from PBMCs. The receptors originated from a human donor in good health.

V gene TRBV7-9 combines with J gene TRBJ2-7, with 11 bases lining up with TRBD1. Germline CDR1 and CDR2: SEHNR and FQNEAQ (reference sequence). The trim removed 5 bases at V and 3 bases at J, leaving 15 bases unmatched. This CDR3 is built from 18 residues. The CDR3 loop reads CASSQYLIRDRGGYEQYF. CDR3 coding DNA: TGTGCCAGCAGCCAATACCTCATCCGGGACAGGGGGGGCTACGAGCAGTACTTC. The complete variable domain, with remaining parts taken from reference TRBV7-9 and TRBJ2-7, reads DTGVSQNPRHKITKRGQNVTFRCDPISEHNRLYWYRQTLGQGPEFLTYFQNEAQLEKSRLLSDRFSAERPKGSFSTLEIQRTEQGDSAMYLCASSQYLIRDRGGYEQYFGPGTRLTVT.

This clone was found a few times. The V gene is TRBV5-1, the J gene TRBJ1-1, with D possibly matching TRBD1 (6 bases). The CDR3 totals 12 residues. The germline CDR1 and CDR2 sequences are SGHRS and YFSETQ. The V end was cut by 0 bases, the J end by 8 bases, with 8 bases between. The CDR3 sequence: CASSLDRVEAFF. Written as DNA, the CDR3 is TGCGCCAGCAGCTTGGACAGGGTGGAAGCTTTCTTT.

CDR3 DNA sequence: TGTGCCAGCAGCTTACTAGGGGGACTAACGAACACCGGGGAGCTGTTTTTT. Its protein product is CASSLLGGLTNTGELFF. The chain joins TRBV7-6 to TRBJ2-2; maybe TRBD2 (7 bases). Germline lookup yields CDR1 SGHVS and CDR2 FNYEAQ. The V gene lost 2 bases and the J gene lost 0 bases, with 13 bases spanning the gap. The CDR3 extends over 17 amino acids.

Only one count was recorded for this clone. V usage is TRBV7-9 and J usage is TRBJ2-7; weak D call: TRBD1 (6 bases). The V end was cut by 1 base, the J end by 3 bases, with 22 bases between. The CDR3 spans 18 residues. CDR1 and CDR2 from the germline V gene are SEHNR and FQNEAQ (reference sequence). CDR3 in DNA: TGTGCCAGCAGCTTAGTATGGGGACACGACCTCCCTATCTACGAGCAGTACTTC. Its translation: CASSLVWGHDLPIYEQYF.

As concerns this clone: No conserved phenylalanine or tryptophan ends this CDR3, so it is likely a read error. No DNA is shown, since the ends of the CDR3 on it are uncertain; the CDR3 is the one TCRdb lists. The rearrangement links TRBV10-1 to TRBJ2-7; the table's TRBD2 call for D was not verified on the DNA. The CDR3 has 9 residues if both end residues are counted. In germline, CDR1 is WNHNN, CDR2 SYGVQD (reference sequence). CDR3 protein: CATIPGEGI.

The rearrangement links TRBV27 to TRBJ2-3, with 9 bases that match TRBD1. CDR3 length equals 16 residues. V was pared by 2 bases and J by 4 bases, with 7 bases of the junction left unmatched. The germline gives CDR1 MNHEY, CDR2 SMNVEV (reference sequence). CDR3 protein: CASSLEGRTGADTQYF. The CDR3 nucleotides read TGTGCCAGCAGTTTAGAAGGCCGGACAGGGGCAGATACGCAGTATTTT.

The J gene is TRBJ1-5, the V gene TRBV27; D is perhaps TRBD1 (5 bases). The CDR3 consists of 15 residues. V dropped 0 bases and J dropped 5 bases, with 11 bases sitting between them. Germline CDR1 MNHEY, CDR2 SMNVEV (reference sequence). CDR3 loop: CASSLSQGWDQPQHF. CDR3 DNA sequence: TGTGCCAGCAGTTTATCTCAGGGATGGGATCAGCCCCAGCATTTT.

The count of this clone is one. The V gene is TRBV7-3, the J gene TRBJ2-7, with D uncertain. V was cut by 0 bases and J by 2 bases, with 5 bases left in between. This CDR3 region has 13 residues. CDR1 and CDR2 (germline): SGHTA, FQGTGA. CDR3 DNA: TGTGCCAGCAGCTTAACGCCAGCCTACGAGCAGTACTTC. Translation gives CASSLTPAYEQYF.

Regarding this clone: One end of the junction varies from germline; a read error may be responsible. The V call is TRBV6-5, the J call TRBJ2-7, with 10 bases lining up with TRBD2. This CDR3 spans 15 amino acids. CDR1 MNHEY and CDR2 SVGAGI come from the germline V gene. The CDR3 sequence is CASIKAGGPSHEQYF. CDR3 bases: TGTGCCAGCATAAAAGCGGGAGGGCCCTCCCACGAGCAGTACTTC.

This chain connects TRBV4-1 to TRBJ1-1; 8 nucleotides agree with TRBD1. The CDR3 totals 15 residues. The junction had 5 bases not matched to a gene; V was cut back by 4 bases and J by 1 base. CDR1 is MGHRA and CDR2 is YSYEKL in the germline V gene. CDR3 sequence reads: CASSPPTGANTEAFF. In nucleotides, the CDR3 is TGCGCCAGCAGCCCCCCGACAGGGGCGAACACTGAAGCTTTCTTT.

The CDR3 protein is CAISGQGAGANVLTF. In DNA form, the CDR3 reads TGTGCCATCTCGGGACAGGGTGCTGGGGCCAACGTCCTGACTTTC. The chain combines TRBV10-3 with TRBJ2-6, with 9 bases fitting TRBD1. The CDR3 runs 15 residues. The germline CDR1 and CDR2 sequences are ENHRY and SYGVKD. V lost 8 bases and J lost 2; bases outside the gene matches: 4.

The V gene is TRBV29-1, the J gene TRBJ1-1; a weak D match, TRBD1 (5 bases). The CDR3 totals 12 residues. Germline values: CDR1 SQVTM, CDR2 ANQGSEA. V lost 4 bases, J lost 5 bases, and 11 bases lay in between. The CDR3 here is CSVGVGGTEAFF. CDR3 DNA sequence: TGCAGCGTTGGAGTGGGGGGAACTGAAGCTTTCTTT.

The chain has TRBV19 and TRBJ2-7; 7 nucleotides line up with TRBD2. V was clipped by 5 bases and J by 7 bases; unmatched bases: 5. Germline values: CDR1 LNHDA, CDR2 SQIVND (reference sequence). This CDR3 comprises 12 residues. The CDR3 DNA reads as TGTGCCAGTAGTGAAGGACTAGGGGAGCAGTACTTC. This sequence encodes CASSEGLGEQYF. Supplemented by reference TRBV19 and TRBJ2-7, the full variable domain reads DGGITQSPKYLFRKEGQNVTLSCEQNLNHDAMYWYRQDPGQGLRLIYYSQIVNDFQKGDIAEGYSVSREKKESFPLTVTSAQKNPTAFYLCASSEGLGEQYFGPGTRLTVT.

The DNA for the CDR3 is TGTGCCAGCAGTGAAAATAGTAGGGGAGGCCGTGCTGGCTACACCTTC. This gives the protein CASSENSRGGRAGYTF. V is TRBV25-1 and J is TRBJ1-2, with a possible D match to TRBD1 (5 bases). The V and J ends lost 2 bases and 7 bases respectively, with 20 bases between them. This CDR3 is built from 16 residues. CDR1 MGHDK and CDR2 SYGVNS come from the germline V gene.

The rearrangement links TRBV2 to TRBJ1-4; D gene ambiguous. The CDR3 length is 13 residues. Trimming shortened V by 3 bases and J by 8 bases, and 10 bases separated the two germline ends. The germline CDR1 and CDR2 sequences are SNHLY and FYNNEI. In DNA form, the CDR3 reads TGTGCCAGCAGTGAGGAGGGAGGCGAAAAACTGTTTTTT. It codes for CASSEEGGEKLFF.

V and J are TRBV29-1 and TRBJ2-1; D is possibly TRBD2 (5 bases). CDR3 length equals 11 residues. With 7 bases removed from V and 7 bases from J, the gap between germline ends came to 11 bases. CDR1 and CDR2 (germline): SQVTM, ANQGSEA. In DNA, the CDR3 is TGCAGCGGCCTTACGGGAAATGAGCAGTTCTTC. It codes for CSGLTGNEQFF.

In DNA form, the CDR3 reads TGCAGCGTTGGAAGACTTGGGGCCACTGAAGCTTTCTTT. This codes for CSVGRLGATEAFF. V usage is TRBV29-1 and J usage is TRBJ1-1, with D perhaps TRBD1 (5 bases). Per germline, CDR1 SQVTM and CDR2 ANQGSEA. Trimming pared 4 bases from V and 4 bases from J, leaving 13 bases between. This CDR3 region has 13 residues.

This rearrangement joins TRBV6-5 to TRBJ2-1; 10 positions match TRBD2. The J segment lost 6 bases and the V segment lost 10 bases, leaving 6 bases of the junction unmatched. CDR1 is MNHEY, CDR2 SVGAGI, per germline. This CDR3 has 13 amino acids. The CDR3 DNA sequence: TGTGCCACCAGGACTAGCGGTCGCAATGAGCAGTTCTTC. Protein: CATRTSGRNEQFF.

The CDR3 sequence: CASSELGSGGANQPQHF. The CDR3 coding sequence is TGTGCCAGCAGTGAATTGGGAAGCGGGGGAGCCAATCAGCCCCAGCATTTT. This rearrangement joins TRBV2 to TRBJ1-5, with D possibly matching TRBD1 (5 bases). The CDR3 sequence is 17 residues long. Per germline, CDR1 SNHLY and CDR2 FYNNEI. V was trimmed by 2 bases and J by 3 bases, leaving 17 bases between them. Looking up the rest from reference TRBV2 and TRBJ1-5 gives the full variable domain: EPEVTQTPSHQVTQMGQEVILRCVPISNHLYFYWYRQILGQKVEFLVSFYNNEISEKSEIFDDQFSVERPDGSNFTLKIRSTKLEDSAMYFCASSELGSGGANQPQHFGDGTRLSIL.

The rearrangement joins TRBV9 to TRBJ2-3; no clear D. Germline V CDR1 and CDR2: SGDLS, YYNGEE. The V end was cut by 0 bases, the J end by 4 bases, with 9 bases between. This CDR3 is 14 amino acids long. CDR3 sequence (DNA): TGTGCCAGCAGCGTAGTTTCCCTAGCAGATACGCAGTATTTT. It codes for CASSVVSLADTQYF.

The V gene is TRBV7-3, the J gene TRBJ2-1, with a possible D match to TRBD2 (5 bases). The V and J ends lost 5 bases and 6 bases respectively, with 11 bases between them. Germline CDR1 and CDR2: SGHTA and FQGTGA. The CDR3 has 13 residues. The CDR3 region is CASSTSISNEQFF. The CDR3 nucleotides are TGTGCCAGCAGCACTAGTATCAGCAATGAGCAGTTCTTC.

The V gene is TRBV6-1, the J gene TRBJ2-3; 10 nucleotides agree with TRBD2. The germline gives CDR1 MNHNS, CDR2 SASEGT. The V and J ends lost 2 bases and 1 base, in that order; junction bases with no gene match: 12. The CDR3 is 19 amino acids. The CDR3 DNA is TGTGCCAGCAGTGAAACGAACCTAGCGGGAGTGTTAGGCACAGATACGCAGTATTTT. This encodes CASSETNLAGVLGTDTQYF.

This clone was detected once. This chain connects TRBV2 to TRBJ2-1; 9 nucleotides align to TRBD2. V lost 3 bases, J lost 7 bases, and 7 bases stayed unmatched. This CDR3 is 15 amino acids long. Germline-derived CDR1 and CDR2 are SNHLY and FYNNEI. CDR3 nucleotide sequence: TGTGCCAGCAGTGACCCGGGACTAGCTCGGAATGAGCAGTTCTTC. Translated, it gives CASSDPGLARNEQFF.